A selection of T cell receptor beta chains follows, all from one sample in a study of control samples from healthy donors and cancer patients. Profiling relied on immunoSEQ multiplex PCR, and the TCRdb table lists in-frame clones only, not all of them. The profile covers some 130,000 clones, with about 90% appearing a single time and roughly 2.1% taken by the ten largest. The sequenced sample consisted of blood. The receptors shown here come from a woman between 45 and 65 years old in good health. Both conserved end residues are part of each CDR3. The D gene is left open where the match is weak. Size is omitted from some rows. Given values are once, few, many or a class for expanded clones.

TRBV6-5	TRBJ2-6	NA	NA	CASSYVVSGANVLTF	TGTGCCAGCAGCTACGTGGTCTCTGGGGCCAACGTCCTGACTTTC
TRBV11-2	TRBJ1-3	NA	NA	CASSVAALGNTIYF	TGTGCCAGCAGCGTAGCCGCCCTGGGAAACACCATATATTTT
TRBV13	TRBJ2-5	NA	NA	CASSHTSLAETQYF	TGTGCCAGCAGCCATACTAGTTTGGCGGAGACCCAGTACTTC
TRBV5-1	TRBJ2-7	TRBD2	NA	CASSYQSGTSGRRTSYEQYF	TGCGCCAGCAGCTACCAATCCGGGACTAGCGGGAGAAGGACGTCCTACGAGCAGTACTTC
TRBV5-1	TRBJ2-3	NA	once	CASSLRTDQGRQYF	TGCGCCAGCAGTTTACGGACGGACCAGGGTAGGCAGTATTTT
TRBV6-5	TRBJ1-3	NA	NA	CASSRGASSGNTIYF	TGTGCCAGCAGTCGCGGAGCTAGCTCTGGAAACACCATATATTTT
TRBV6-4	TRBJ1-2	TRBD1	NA	CASRTGTGGRDGYTF	TGTGCCAGCCGAACCGGGACAGGGGGCCGGGATGGCTACACCTTC
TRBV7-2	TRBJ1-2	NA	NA	CASSLVRGSLEGYTF	TGTGCCAGCAGCTTAGTCCGTGGATCCTTGGAAGGCTACACCTTC
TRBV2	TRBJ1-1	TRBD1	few	CAEKPGTGSTEAFF	TGTGCCGAAAAGCCCGGGACAGGGTCGACTGAAGCTTTCTTT
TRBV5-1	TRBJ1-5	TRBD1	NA	CASSTTGGNQPQHF	TGCGCCAGCAGCACTACAGGGGGAAATCAGCCCCAGCATTTT
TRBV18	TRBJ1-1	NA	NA	CASSPQQTNTEAFF	TGTGCCAGCTCACCACAACAGACGAACACTGAAGCTTTCTTT
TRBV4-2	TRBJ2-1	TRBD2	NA	CASSQLLAVSYNEQFF	TGTGCCAGCAGCCAGTTACTAGCGGTCTCCTACAATGAGCAGTTCTTC
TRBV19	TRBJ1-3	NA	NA	CASSIAGRTAGNTIYF	TGTGCCAGTAGTATTGCTGGAAGGACAGCTGGAAACACCATATATTTT
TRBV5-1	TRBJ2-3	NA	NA	CASSLWRATDTQYF	TGCGCCAGCAGCTTGTGGCGGGCCACAGATACGCAGTATTTT
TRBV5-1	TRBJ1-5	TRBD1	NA	CASSAGQSNQPQHF	TGCGCCAGCAGCGCGGGACAGTCCAATCAGCCCCAGCATTTT
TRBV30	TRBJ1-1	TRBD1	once	CAWSVRQGRLMNTEAFF	TGTGCCTGGAGTGTACGACAGGGTCGTCTGATGAACACTGAAGCTTTCTTT
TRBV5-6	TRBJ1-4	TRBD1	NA	CASSLRGSGTVEKLFF	TGTGCCAGCAGCTTGAGAGGAAGTGGGACAGTTGAAAAACTGTTTTTT
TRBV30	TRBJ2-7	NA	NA	CAWSLSYEQYF	TGTGCCTGGAGTTTGTCCTACGAGCAGTACTTC
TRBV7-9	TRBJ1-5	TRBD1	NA	CASSVGQGGNQPQHF	TGTGCCAGCAGCGTGGGACAGGGCGGCAATCAGCCCCAGCATTTT
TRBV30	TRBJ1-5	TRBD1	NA	CAWSAGTGQNQPQHF	TGTGCCTGGAGTGCCGGGACAGGGCAAAATCAGCCCCAGCATTTT
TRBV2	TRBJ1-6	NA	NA	CASLFQGDSPLHF	TGTGCCAGCTTATTCCAAGGAGATTCACCCCTCCACTTT
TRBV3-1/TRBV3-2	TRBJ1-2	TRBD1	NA	CASSPRGFYGYTF	TGTGCCAGCAGCCCCAGGGGGTTCTATGGCTACACCTTC
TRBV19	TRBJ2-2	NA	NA	CASLAGLNTGELFF	TGTGCCAGTTTGGCCGGGCTTAACACCGGGGAGCTGTTTTTT
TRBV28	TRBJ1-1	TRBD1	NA	CASRGQLNTEAFF	TGTGCCAGCAGGGGACAGCTTAACACTGAAGCTTTCTTT
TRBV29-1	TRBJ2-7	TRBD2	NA	CSVASGLAGNYEQYF	TGCAGCGTCGCATCGGGACTAGCGGGTAACTACGAGCAGTACTTC
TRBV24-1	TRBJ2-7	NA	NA	CATSGAGRFGEQYF	TGTGCCACCAGTGGGGCGGGGAGGTTCGGCGAGCAGTACTTC